A selection of T cell receptor beta chains follows, all from one sample in a study of cytomegalovirus exposure and HLA in healthy donors. The repertoire was sequenced with immunoSEQ multiplex PCR; TCRdb's copy has only in-frame clones and lacks some. The sample includes 150,000 or so clones, approximately 80% seen only once; the top ten take 9.5% to 15%. Sequenced material: PBMCs. These receptors were obtained from a man aged 25 to 45 in good health and CMV-seropositive. Each CDR3 is given with its conserved first and last residue. The order of the fields is J gene, D gene, V gene, CDR3 length, clone size, CDR3 DNA, CDR3 protein. A D gene is named only where the DNA matches it firmly. Clone size is stated in some rows and not others, as once, few, many or a class when expanded.

TRBJ2-2,NA,TRBV6-1,14,NA,TGTGCCAGCCAGAGGGAGCGAGACACCGGGGAGCTGTTTTTT,CASQRERDTGELFF
TRBJ1-1,NA,TRBV7-6,13,NA,TGTGCCAGCAGCCAAACAGAGAACACTGAAGCTTTCTTT,CASSQTENTEAFF
TRBJ2-4,TRBD1,TRBV28,13,NA,TGTGCCAGCCAACAGGGGGCCAAAAACATTCAGTACTTC,CASQQGAKNIQYF
TRBJ1-1,NA,TRBV2,13,NA,TGTGCCAGCAGAGAAACAGGGATAACTGAAGCTTTCTTT,CASRETGITEAFF
TRBJ1-2,TRBD1,TRBV27,13,NA,TGTGCCAGCATGGACAGGGGGGACTATGGCTACACCTTC,CASMDRGDYGYTF
TRBJ2-7,TRBD2,TRBV6-8,16,NA,TGTGCCAGCAGTCGATTGGGGCTAGCGGACTCCTACGAGCAGTACTTC,CASSRLGLADSYEQYF
TRBJ1-1,NA,TRBV27,14,NA,TGTGCCAGCAGTTCCCTTACGAGGGCCACTGAAGCTTTCTTT,CASSSLTRATEAFF
TRBJ2-1,NA,TRBV5-1,15,NA,TGCGCCAGCAGCTTGGGCGGAATCTACAATGATGAGCAGTTCTTC,CASSLGGIYNDEQFF
TRBJ2-1,NA,TRBV11-2,16,NA,TGTGCCAGCAGCTTATTGGAGCGGAGGCCTCCCAATGAGCAGTTCTTC,CASSLLERRPPNEQFF
TRBJ1-1,NA,TRBV18,17,NA,TGTGCCAGCTCACCAAGGCGGGAAGGTATCATGAACACTGAAGCTTTCTTT,CASSPRREGIMNTEAFF
TRBJ2-6,NA,TRBV6-4,14,few,TGTGCCAGCAGTGACCTTTCTGGGGCCAACGTCCTGACTTTC,CASSDLSGANVLTF
TRBJ1-1,TRBD1,TRBV29-1,12,NA,TGCAGCGTCGGGACAGGGGACACTGAAGCTTTCTTT,CSVGTGDTEAFF
TRBJ1-2,NA,TRBV2,14,NA,TGTGCCAGTAGGATGGGACACACTAACTATGGCTACACCTTC,CASRMGHTNYGYTF
TRBJ2-7,NA,TRBV1,17,NA,TGCACCAGCAGCCAAGATGGTAGCGGGAGGACCAAATACGAGCAGTACTTC,CTSSQDGSGRTKYEQYF
TRBJ2-7,TRBD1,TRBV5-6,14,NA,TGTGCCAGCAGCTTGACAGGGGGAAGTGGCGAGCAGTACTTC,CASSLTGGSGEQYF
TRBJ2-7,NA,TRBV6-7,18,NA,TGTGCCAGCAGTTACGCCCGGGGGCGGGAGCCCTATTCCTACGAGCAGTACTTC,CASSYARGREPYSYEQYF
TRBJ2-1,NA,TRBV10-1,13,NA,TGCGCCAGCAGTGGGCGGGAAGCGGATGAGCAGTTCTTC,CASSGREADEQFF
TRBJ1-5,TRBD1,TRBV28,13,once,TGTGCCAGCAGTCTGACAGGGAGTCAGCCCCAGCATTTT,CASSLTGSQPQHF
TRBJ2-2,TRBD1,TRBV2,15,NA,TGTGCCAGCAGTAGACAGGGGGCGGACACCGGGGAGCTGTTTTTT,CASSRQGADTGELFF
TRBJ1-1,NA,TRBV28,16,once,TGTGCCAGCAGTCCCCTGGGGGTGGAGCGGGACACTGAAGCTTTCTTT,CASSPLGVERDTEAFF
TRBJ2-3,NA,TRBV7-9,17,NA,TGTGCCAGCAGGGGGGCAGGGCAGAGTATTAGCACAGATACGCAGTATTTT,CASRGAGQSISTDTQYF
TRBJ2-7,TRBD1,TRBV7-9,17,once,TGTGCCAGCAGCACCAATTTGGGCGGGACAGGTGCTTACGAGCAGTACTTC,CASSTNLGGTGAYEQYF
TRBJ2-2,NA,TRBV10-3,14,NA,TGTGCCATCAGTGAGGGCTCACCCACCGGGGAGCTGTTTTTT,CAISEGSPTGELFF
TRBJ2-2,TRBD1,TRBV9,15,NA,TGTGCCAGCAGCGTAGGACAGGGAGACACCGGGGAGCTGTTTTTT,CASSVGQGDTGELFF
TRBJ1-4,NA,TRBV5-1,15,NA,TGCGCCAGCAGCACCGAGGGCGCCGCTAATGAAAAACTGTTTTTT,CASSTEGAANEKLFF
TRBJ2-3,TRBD2,TRBV5-1,15,NA,TGCGCCAGCAGCTGGACTAGCGCCTATGGGGATACGCAGTATTTT,CASSWTSAYGDTQYF
TRBJ2-1,NA,TRBV28,9,NA,TGTGCAGCAGGGATGAGTCAGTTCTTC,CAAGMSQFF
TRBJ2-7,TRBD2,TRBV5-4,14,NA,TGTGCCAGCAGCATTAGCGGGACCACCTACGAGCAGTACTTC,CASSISGTTYEQYF
TRBJ1-5,NA,TRBV15,13,NA,TGTGCCACCAGCAGAGATGAGGGGGAGCCCCAGCATTTT,CATSRDEGEPQHF
TRBJ2-1,TRBD2,TRBV27,20,few,TGTGCCAGCAGTTCCCGACTAGCGAGGATCAGGGAACGGGGATACAATGAGCAGTTCTTC,CASSSRLARIRERGYNEQFF
TRBJ2-5,NA,TRBV29-1,10,NA,TGCAGCGTTTTCGTGGAGACCCAGTACTTC,CSVFVETQYF
TRBJ2-3,NA,TRBV28,14,NA,TGTGCCAGCAATAAGGGGCTATGGACAGATACGCAGTATTTT,CASNKGLWTDTQYF
TRBJ2-7,TRBD1,TRBV27,14,NA,TGTGCCAGCAGTAGGGGACAGGGAACCTACGAGCAGTACTTC,CASSRGQGTYEQYF
TRBJ2-5,NA,TRBV29-1,11,NA,TGCAGCGTTGAATCCAGGGAAGTGCAGTACTTC,CSVESREVQYF
TRBJ2-1,TRBD1,TRBV29-1,16,NA,TGCAGCGTAGGAAAACAGGGGACAGGGGCGAGAAATGAGCAGTTCTTC,CSVGKQGTGARNEQFF
TRBJ1-2,TRBD1,TRBV5-4,15,few,TGTGCCAGCAGCCGAACGACAGGGACCGACTATGGCTACACCTTC,CASSRTTGTDYGYTF
TRBJ1-3,TRBD1,TRBV10-2,14,few,TGCGCCAGCAGCCGGGACAGGGAAGGAAACACCATATATTTT,CASSRDREGNTIYF
TRBJ2-1,NA,TRBV19,14,once,TGTGCCAGTAAAACGGGCGGGACTGACAATGAGCAGTTCTTC,CASKTGGTDNEQFF
TRBJ2-7,NA,TRBV7-9,12,NA,TGTGCCAGCAGCTTAGGAGATTCCGAGCAGTACTTC,CASSLGDSEQYF
TRBJ2-5,TRBD2,TRBV2,16,NA,TGTGCCAGCAGTGAGTTGCAGGGAGGGCCCGGAGAGACCCAGTACTTC,CASSELQGGPGETQYF
TRBJ2-3,TRBD1,TRBV5-4,15,NA,TGTGCCAGCAGCTCGGGACAGGGGTCTACAGATACGCAGTATTTT,CASSSGQGSTDTQYF
TRBJ2-7,NA,TRBV9,15,NA,TGTGCCAGCAGCGTAGGTGGCAGGGGCAAGTACGAGCAGTACTTC,CASSVGGRGKYEQYF
TRBJ2-7,TRBD2,TRBV13,14,NA,TGTGCCAGCAGCCCAACTAGCGGAGGTTACGAGCAGTACTTC,CASSPTSGGYEQYF
TRBJ2-5,NA,TRBV11-3,15,NA,TGTGCCAGCAGCTTAGATGGCAGGGACCAAGAGACCCAGTACTTC,CASSLDGRDQETQYF
TRBJ2-1,TRBD2,TRBV9,17,once,TGTGCCAGCAGCGTAGCCTCTTCTACTAGCGGGAACAATGAGCAGTTCTTC,CASSVASSTSGNNEQFF
TRBJ2-1,TRBD2,TRBV4-2,12,NA,TGTGCCAGCAGCCAGGGCCTAGCGGGGCTCTTCTTC,CASSQGLAGLFF
TRBJ2-7,NA,TRBV2,13,NA,TGTGCCAGCCGTAGAGCTAGCTTATGGGAGCAGTACTTC,CASRRASLWEQYF
TRBJ2-2,TRBD1,TRBV10-3,17,NA,TGTGCCATCAGAAAAATAAATCCGGGACAGTACACCGGGGAGCTGTTTTTT,CAIRKINPGQYTGELFF
TRBJ2-2,NA,TRBV21-1,15,NA,TGTGCCAGCCTTCAGACAGGGGAAGGGGCCGGGGAGCTGTTTTTT,CASLQTGEGAGELFF
TRBJ1-1,TRBD1,TRBV2,13,NA,TGTGCCAGCCGGCGGGCAGGGGGCACTGAAGCTTTCTTT,CASRRAGGTEAFF
TRBJ2-3,NA,TRBV2,17,once,TGTGCCAGCAGTGCAGCGACAAGGTTGAGAAACACAGATACGCAGTATTTT,CASSAATRLRNTDTQYF
TRBJ2-2,NA,TRBV25-1,15,NA,TGTGCCAGCAGTGAATATCAGGGAAACACCGGGGAGCTGTTTTTT,CASSEYQGNTGELFF
TRBJ2-7,TRBD2,TRBV5-6,15,NA,TGTGCCAGCAGCCTATTAGCGGGAGGGCCCTACGAGCAGTACTTC,CASSLLAGGPYEQYF